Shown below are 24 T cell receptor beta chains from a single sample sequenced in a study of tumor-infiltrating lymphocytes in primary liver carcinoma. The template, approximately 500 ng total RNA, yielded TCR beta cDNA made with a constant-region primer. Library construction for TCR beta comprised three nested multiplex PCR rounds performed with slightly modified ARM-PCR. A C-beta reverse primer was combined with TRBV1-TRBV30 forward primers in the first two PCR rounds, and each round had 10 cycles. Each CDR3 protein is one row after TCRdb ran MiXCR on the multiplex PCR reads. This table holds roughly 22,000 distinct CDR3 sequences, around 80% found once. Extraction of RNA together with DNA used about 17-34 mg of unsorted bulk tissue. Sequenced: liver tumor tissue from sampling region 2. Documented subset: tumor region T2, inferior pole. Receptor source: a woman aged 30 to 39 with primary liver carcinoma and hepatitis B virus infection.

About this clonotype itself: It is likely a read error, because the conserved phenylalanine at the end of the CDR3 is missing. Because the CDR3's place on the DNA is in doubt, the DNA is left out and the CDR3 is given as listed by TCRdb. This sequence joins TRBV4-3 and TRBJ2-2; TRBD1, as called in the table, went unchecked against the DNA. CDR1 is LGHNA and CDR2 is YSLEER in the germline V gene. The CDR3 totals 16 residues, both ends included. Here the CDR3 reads CASIQGAGTLTGEPFL.

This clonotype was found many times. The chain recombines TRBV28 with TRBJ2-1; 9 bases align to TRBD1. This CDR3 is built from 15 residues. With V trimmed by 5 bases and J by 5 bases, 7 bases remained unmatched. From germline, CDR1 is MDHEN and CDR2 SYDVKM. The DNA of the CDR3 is TGTGCCAGCAGTCCGGGACAGGGTCTTAACAATGAGCAGTTCTTC. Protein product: CASSPGQGLNNEQFF.

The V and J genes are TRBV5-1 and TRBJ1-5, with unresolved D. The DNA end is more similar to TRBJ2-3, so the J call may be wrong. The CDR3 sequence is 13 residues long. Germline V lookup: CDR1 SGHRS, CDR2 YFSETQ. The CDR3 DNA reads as TGCGCCAGCAGCTTGATGGGCGATCAGCCCCAGTATTTT. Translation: CASSLMGDQPQYF.

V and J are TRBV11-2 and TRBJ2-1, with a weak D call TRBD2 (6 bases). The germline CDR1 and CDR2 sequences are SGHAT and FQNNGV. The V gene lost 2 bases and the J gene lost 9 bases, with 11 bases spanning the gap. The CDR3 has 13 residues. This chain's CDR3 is CASSLRQGLEQFF. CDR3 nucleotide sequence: TGTGCCAGCAGCTTAAGGCAGGGACTTGAGCAGTTCTTC.

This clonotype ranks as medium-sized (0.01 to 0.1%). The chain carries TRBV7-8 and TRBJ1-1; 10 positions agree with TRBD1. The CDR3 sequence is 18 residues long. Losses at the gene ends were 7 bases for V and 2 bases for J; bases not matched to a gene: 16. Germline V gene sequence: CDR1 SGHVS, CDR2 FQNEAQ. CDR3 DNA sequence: TGTGCCAGCACTAAGTATTCCGGGACAGGGGTCATAAACACTGAAGCTTTCTTT. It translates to CASTKYSGTGVINTEAFF.

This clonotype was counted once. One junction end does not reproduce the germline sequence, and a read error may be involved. CDR3 coding DNA: TGCGCTAGCAGCCAAGGCACGAAGGGGTCCGGTGAGCAGTTCTTC. Translating it yields CASSQGTKGSGEQFF. The chain joins TRBV4-3 to TRBJ2-1; a possible D gene is TRBD1 (5 bases). This CDR3 region has 15 residues. Germline CDR1 LGHNA, CDR2 YSLEER.

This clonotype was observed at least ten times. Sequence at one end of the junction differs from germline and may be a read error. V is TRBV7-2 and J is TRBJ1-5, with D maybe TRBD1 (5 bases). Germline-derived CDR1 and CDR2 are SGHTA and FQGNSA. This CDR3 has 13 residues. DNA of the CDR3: TGTGCCAGCAGCTATTCAGGGTATCAGCCCCTGCATTTT. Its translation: CASSYSGYQPLHF.

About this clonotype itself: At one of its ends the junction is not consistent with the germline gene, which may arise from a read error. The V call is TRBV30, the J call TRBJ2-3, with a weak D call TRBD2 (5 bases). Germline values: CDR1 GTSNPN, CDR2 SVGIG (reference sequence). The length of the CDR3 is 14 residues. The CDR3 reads CALSVVGAEDTQYF. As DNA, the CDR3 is TGTGCCTTGAGTGTGGTCGGAGCGGAAGATACGCAGTATTTT.

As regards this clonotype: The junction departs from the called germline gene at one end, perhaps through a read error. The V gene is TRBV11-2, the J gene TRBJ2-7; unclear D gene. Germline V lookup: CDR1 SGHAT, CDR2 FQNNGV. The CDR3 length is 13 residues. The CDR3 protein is CASRLASNYEQYF. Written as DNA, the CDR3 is TGTGCCAGCCGCTTAGCCTCAAATTACGAGCAGTACTTC.

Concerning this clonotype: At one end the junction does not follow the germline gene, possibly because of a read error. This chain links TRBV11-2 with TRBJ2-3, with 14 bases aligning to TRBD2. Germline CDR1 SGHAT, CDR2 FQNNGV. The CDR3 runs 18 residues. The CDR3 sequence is CASSITFGTSGSLDTHFF. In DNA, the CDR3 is TGTGCCAGCAGCATCACCTTTGGGACTAGCGGGAGTTTAGATACGCATTTTTTT.

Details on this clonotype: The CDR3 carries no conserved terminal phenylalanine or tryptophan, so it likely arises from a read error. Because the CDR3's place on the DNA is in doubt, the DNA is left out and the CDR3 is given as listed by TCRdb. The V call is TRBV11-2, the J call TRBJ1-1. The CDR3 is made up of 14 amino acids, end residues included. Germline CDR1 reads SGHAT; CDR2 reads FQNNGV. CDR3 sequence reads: CASSLLWAGTEGFI.

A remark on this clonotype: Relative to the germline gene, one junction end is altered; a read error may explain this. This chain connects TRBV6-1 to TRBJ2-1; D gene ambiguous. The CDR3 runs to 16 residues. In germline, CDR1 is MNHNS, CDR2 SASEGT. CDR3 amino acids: CASNERQVTPYNEQFF. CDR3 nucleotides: TGTGCCAGCAATGAACGCCAGGTGACTCCCTACAATGAGCAGTTCTTC.

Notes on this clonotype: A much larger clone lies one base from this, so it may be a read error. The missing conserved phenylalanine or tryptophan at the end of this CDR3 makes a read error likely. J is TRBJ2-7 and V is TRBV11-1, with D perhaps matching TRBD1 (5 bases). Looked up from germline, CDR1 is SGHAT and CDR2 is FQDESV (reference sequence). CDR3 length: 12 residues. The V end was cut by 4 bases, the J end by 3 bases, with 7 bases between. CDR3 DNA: TGTGCCAGCAGCTCCGACAGCTACGAGCAGTACATA. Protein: CASSSDSYEQYI.

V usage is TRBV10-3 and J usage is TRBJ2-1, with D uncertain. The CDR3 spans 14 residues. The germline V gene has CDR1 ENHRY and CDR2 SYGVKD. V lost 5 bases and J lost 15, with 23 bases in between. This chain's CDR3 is CAISPTATRDEVFF. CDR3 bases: TGTGCCATCAGTCCCACGGCGACCCGTGATGAGGTGTTCTTC.

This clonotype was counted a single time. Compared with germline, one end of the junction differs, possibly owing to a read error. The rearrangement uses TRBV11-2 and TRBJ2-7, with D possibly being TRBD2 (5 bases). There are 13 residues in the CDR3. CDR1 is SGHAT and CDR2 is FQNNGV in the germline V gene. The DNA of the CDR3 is TGTGCCGGCAGCTTAGGGAGTAACCACGGGCAGTACTTC. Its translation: CAGSLGSNHGQYF.

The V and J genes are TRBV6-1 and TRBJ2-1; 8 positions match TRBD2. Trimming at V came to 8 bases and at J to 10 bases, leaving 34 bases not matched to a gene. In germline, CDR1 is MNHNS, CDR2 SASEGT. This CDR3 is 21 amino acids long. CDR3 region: CASPKGRLGTSGRSGHLEQFF. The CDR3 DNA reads TGTGCCAGCCCGAAGGGACGGCTCGGGACTAGTGGGAGATCAGGGCATTTGGAGCAGTTCTTC.

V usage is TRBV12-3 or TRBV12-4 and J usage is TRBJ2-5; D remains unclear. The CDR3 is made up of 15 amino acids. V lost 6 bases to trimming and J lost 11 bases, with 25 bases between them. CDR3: CASSTYLRSEEIQYF. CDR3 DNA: TGTGCCAGCAGCACCTACCTCAGGAGCGAAGAGATTCAGTACTTC.

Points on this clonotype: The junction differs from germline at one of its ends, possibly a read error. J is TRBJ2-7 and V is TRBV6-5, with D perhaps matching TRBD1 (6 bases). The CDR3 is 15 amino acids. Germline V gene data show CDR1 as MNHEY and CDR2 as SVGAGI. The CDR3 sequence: CADSYKDSNSYEQYF. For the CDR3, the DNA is TGCGCCGACAGTTACAAGGACAGCAACTCCTACGAGCAGTACTTC.

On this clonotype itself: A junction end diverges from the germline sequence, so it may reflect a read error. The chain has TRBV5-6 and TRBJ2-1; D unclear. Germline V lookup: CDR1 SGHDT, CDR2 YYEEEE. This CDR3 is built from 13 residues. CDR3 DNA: TGCGCCAGCAGCCCGCAGTGTTACAATGAGCAGGTCTTC. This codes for CASSPQCYNEQVF.

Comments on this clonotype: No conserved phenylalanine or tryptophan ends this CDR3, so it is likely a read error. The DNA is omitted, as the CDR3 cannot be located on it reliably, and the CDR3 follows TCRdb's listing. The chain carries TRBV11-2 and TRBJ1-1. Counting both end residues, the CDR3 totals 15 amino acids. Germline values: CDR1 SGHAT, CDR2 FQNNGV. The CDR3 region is CASSLKRGRLNEVFS.

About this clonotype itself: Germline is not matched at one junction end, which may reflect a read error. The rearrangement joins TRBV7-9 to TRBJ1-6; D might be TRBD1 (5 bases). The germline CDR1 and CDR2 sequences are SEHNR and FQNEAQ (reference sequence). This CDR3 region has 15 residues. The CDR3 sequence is CASSPGDSYNSHLHF. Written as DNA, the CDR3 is TGTGCCAGCAGCCCGGGGGACTCCTATAATTCACACCTCCACTTT.

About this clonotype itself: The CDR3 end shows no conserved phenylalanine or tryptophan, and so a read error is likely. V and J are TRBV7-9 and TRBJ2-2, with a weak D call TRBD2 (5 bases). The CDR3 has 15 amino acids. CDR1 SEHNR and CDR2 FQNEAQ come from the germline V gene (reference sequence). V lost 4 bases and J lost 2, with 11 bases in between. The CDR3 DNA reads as TGTGCCAGCAGCTCATTTGGGAGAAACACCGGGGAGCTGTTTATT. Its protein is CASSSFGRNTGELFI.

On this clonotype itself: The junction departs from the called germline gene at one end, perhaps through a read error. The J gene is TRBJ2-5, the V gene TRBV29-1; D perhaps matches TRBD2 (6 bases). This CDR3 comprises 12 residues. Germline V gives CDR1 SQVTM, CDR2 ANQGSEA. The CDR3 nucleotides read TGCAGCGATAGACTAGTCCAAGAGACCAAGTACTTC. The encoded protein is CSDRLVQETKYF.

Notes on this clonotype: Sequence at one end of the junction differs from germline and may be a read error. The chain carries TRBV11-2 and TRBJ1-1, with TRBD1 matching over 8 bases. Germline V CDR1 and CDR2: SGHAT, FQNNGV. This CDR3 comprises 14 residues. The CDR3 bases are TGTGCTAGCAGGAACCTAGGACAGGGCGGCGAAGCTTTCTTT. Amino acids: CASRNLGQGGEAFF. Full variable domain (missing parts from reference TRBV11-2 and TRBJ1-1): EAGVAQSPRYKIIEKRQSVAFWCNPISGHATLYWYQQILGQGPKLLIQFQNNGVVDDSQLPKDRFSAERLKGVDSTLKIQPAKLEDSAVYLCASRNLGQGGEAFFGQGTRLTVV.